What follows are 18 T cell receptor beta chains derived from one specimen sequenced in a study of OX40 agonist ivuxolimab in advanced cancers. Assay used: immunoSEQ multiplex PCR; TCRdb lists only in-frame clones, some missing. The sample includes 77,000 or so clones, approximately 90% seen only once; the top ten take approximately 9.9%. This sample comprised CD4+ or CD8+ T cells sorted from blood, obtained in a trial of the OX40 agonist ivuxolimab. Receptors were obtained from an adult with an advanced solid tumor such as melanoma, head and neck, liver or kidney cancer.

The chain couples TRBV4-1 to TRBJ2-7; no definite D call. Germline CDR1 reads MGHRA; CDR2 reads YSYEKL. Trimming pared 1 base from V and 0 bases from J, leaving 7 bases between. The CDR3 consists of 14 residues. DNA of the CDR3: TGCGCCAGCAGCCAAGGGGCAGCCTCCTACGAGCAGTACTTC. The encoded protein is CASSQGAASYEQYF.

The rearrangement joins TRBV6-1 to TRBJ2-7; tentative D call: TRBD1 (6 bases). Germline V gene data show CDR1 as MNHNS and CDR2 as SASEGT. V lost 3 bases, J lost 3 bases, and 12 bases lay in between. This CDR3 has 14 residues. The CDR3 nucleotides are TGTGCCAGCAGTGATGTTGGACAGCGCTACGAGCAGTACTTC. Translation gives CASSDVGQRYEQYF.

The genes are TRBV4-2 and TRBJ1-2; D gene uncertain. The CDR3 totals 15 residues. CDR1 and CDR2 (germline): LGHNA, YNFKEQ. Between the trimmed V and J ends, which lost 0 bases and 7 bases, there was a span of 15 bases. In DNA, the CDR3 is TGTGCCAGCAGCCAAGATCGAGGGCCTGGGCCTGGCTACACCTTC. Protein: CASSQDRGPGPGYTF.

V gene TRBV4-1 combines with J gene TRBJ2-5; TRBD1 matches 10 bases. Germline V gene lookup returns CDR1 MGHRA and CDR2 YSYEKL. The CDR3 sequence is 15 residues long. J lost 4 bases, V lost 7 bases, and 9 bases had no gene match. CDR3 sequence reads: CASTFTTGGLETQYF. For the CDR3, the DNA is TGCGCCAGCACGTTTACGACAGGGGGCTTAGAGACCCAGTACTTC.

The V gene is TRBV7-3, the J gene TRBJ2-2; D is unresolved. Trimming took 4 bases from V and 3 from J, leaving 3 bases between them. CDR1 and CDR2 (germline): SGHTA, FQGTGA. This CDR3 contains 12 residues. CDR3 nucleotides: TGTGCCAGCAGCTCTCACACCGGGGAGCTGTTTTTT. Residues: CASSSHTGELFF.

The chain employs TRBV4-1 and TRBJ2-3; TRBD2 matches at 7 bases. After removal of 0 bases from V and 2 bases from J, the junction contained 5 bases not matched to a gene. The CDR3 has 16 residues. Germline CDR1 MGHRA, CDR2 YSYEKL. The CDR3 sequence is CASSQDPAGFTDTQYF. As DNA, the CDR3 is TGCGCCAGCAGCCAAGACCCAGCGGGGTTCACAGATACGCAGTATTTT.

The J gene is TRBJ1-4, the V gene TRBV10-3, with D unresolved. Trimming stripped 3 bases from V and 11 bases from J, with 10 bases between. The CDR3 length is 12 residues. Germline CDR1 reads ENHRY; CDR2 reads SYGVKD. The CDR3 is CAISETQVKLFF. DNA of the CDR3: TGTGCCATCAGTGAAACCCAAGTTAAACTGTTTTTT.

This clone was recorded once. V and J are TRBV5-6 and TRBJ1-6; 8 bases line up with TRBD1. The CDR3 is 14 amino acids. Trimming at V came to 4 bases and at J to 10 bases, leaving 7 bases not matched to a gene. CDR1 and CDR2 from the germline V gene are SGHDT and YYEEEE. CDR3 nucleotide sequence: TGTGCCAGCAGCCTAGGACAGGGAGCCTCACCCCTCCACTTT. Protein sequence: CASSLGQGASPLHF.

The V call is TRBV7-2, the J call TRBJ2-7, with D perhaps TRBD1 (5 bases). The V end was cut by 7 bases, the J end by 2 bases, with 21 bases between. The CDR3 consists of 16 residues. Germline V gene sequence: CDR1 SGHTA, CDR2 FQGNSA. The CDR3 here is CASNNHPRAGPYEQYF. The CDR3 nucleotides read TGTGCCAGCAACAATCACCCCAGGGCAGGACCCTACGAGCAGTACTTC.

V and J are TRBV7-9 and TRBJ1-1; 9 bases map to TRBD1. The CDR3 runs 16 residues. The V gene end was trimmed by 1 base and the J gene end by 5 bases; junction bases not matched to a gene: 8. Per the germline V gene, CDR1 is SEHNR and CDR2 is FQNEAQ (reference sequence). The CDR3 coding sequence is TGTGCCAGCAGCTTAGACCATCGGACAGGGGAGACTGAAGCTTTCTTT. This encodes CASSLDHRTGETEAFF.

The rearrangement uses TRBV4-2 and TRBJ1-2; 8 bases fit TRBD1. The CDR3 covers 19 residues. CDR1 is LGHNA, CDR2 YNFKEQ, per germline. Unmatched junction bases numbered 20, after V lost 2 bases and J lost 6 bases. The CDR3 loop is CASSQFPIGQGANGNGYTF. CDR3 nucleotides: TGTGCCAGCAGCCAATTCCCGATCGGTCAGGGGGCGAACGGAAATGGCTACACCTTC.

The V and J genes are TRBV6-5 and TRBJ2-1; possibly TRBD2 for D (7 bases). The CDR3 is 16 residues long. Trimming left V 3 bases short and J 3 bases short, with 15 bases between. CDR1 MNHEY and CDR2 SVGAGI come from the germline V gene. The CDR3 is CASSYGAGGLYNEQFF. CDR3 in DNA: TGTGCCAGCAGTTATGGGGCCGGGGGGCTCTACAATGAGCAGTTCTTC.

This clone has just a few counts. Here the CDR3 reads CASSTTGTGIRYVGTEAFF. In DNA form, the CDR3 reads TGTGCCAGCAGCACAACCGGGACAGGGATAAGGTATGTGGGCACTGAAGCTTTCTTT. The V and J genes are TRBV13 and TRBJ1-1, with 9 bases that match TRBD1. CDR3 length: 19 amino acids. After removal of 5 bases from V and 4 bases from J, the junction contained 20 bases not matched to a gene. Germline V gene lookup returns CDR1 PRHDT and CDR2 FYEKMQ (reference sequence).

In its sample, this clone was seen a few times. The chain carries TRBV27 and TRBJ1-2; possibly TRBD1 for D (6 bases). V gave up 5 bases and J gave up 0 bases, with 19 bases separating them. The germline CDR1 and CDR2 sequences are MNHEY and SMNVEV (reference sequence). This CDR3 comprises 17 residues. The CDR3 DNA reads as TGTGCCAGCAGTGGGGGGGCGACCGTTACTACTAACTATGGCTACACCTTC. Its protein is CASSGGATVTTNYGYTF.

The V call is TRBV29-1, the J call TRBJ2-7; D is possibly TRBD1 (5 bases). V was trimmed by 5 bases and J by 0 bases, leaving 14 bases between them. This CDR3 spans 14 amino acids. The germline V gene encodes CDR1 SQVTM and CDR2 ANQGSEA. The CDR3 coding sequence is TGCAGCGTTACCGACAGAATTAGCTCCTACGAGCAGTACTTC. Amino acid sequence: CSVTDRISSYEQYF.

The CDR3 reads CSVENVGGKNYGYTF. CDR3 DNA: TGCAGCGTTGAAAATGTGGGGGGGAAAAACTATGGCTACACCTTC. The gene calls are TRBV29-1 and TRBJ1-2, with D possibly TRBD1 on 5 matching bases. The CDR3 runs 15 residues. Trimming left V 2 bases short and J 2 bases short, with 15 bases between. Germline V lookup: CDR1 SQVTM, CDR2 ANQGSEA.

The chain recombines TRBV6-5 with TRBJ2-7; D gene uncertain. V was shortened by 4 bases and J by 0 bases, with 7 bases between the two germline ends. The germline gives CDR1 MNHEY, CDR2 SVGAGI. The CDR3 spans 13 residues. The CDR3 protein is CASSSDGSYEQYF. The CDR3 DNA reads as TGTGCCAGCAGTTCGGACGGCTCCTACGAGCAGTACTTC.

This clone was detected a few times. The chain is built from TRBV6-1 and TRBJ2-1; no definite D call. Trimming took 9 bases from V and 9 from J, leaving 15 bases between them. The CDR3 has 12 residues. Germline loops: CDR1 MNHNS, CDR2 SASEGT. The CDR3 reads CASNGPVGEQFF. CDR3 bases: TGTGCCAGTAATGGACCCGTTGGTGAGCAGTTCTTC.